This TCR beta chain was captured in a study of T cells in Graves' hyperthyroidism and ophthalmopathy. Findings and limits, study-wide: Most expanded thyroid clonotypes above 0.001 recurred in blood. Ophthalmopathy and stable hyperthyroidism were separated by a 13 V-J model.

Amplified TCR beta CDR3 regions derived from RNA transcripts. The HTBI primer set served for first-round RT-PCR of the TCR CDR3. MiXCR, applied by TCRdb to the multiplex PCR reads, yields one record per CDR3 protein. Of about 510,000 distinct CDR3 sequences listed, over 45% are singletons. CDR3 length equals 16 residues. Germline trimming cut 4 bases from V and 3 bases from J; bases unmatched to any gene: 9. Per germline, CDR1 SEHNR and CDR2 FQNEAQ (reference sequence). A few counts support this clonotype. What it binds is unknown. The chain uses TRBV7-9 and TRBJ2-3; TRBD2 matches 8 bases. What was sequenced was peripheral blood or thyroid tissue (not recorded which). The sequence came from an adult woman with Graves' disease, either hyperthyroidism or ophthalmopathy (not recorded which). CDR3 in DNA: TGTGCCAGCAGCTCCCAACCGGGACTAGGAACAGATACGCAGTATTTT. This translates into CASSSQPGLGTDTQYF.